The 21 T cell receptor beta chains given below trace back to one sample, sequenced in a study of blood T cells in healthy people across ages. It was with a sample-barcoded 5' primer and a J-beta primer mix that a second PCR of roughly 6 to 12 cycles was run. TCRdb used MiXCR to reprocess the 5' RACE reads, holding one entry per CDR3 protein. This sample yields some 1.8 million distinct CDR3 sequences, of which roughly two fifths are seen a single time; 23% belongs to the top ten. The sequencing sample was made of blood. Every receptor here comes from a human donor in good health.

This clonotype was observed a handful of times. The CDR3 DNA reads TGTGCCAGCAGCTTAGCGCTGATCCTCCTTGGACCCACCTACGAGCAGTACTTC. It specifies CASSLALILLGPTYEQYF. The chain employs TRBV7-2 and TRBJ2-7; D remains unclear. Germline CDR1 is SGHTA and CDR2 is FQGNSA. V was cut by 0 bases and J by 2 bases, with 20 bases left in between. This CDR3 comprises 18 residues.

The table lists this clonotype with many counts. The chain is built from TRBV10-3 and TRBJ2-7; TRBD1 or TRBD2 may be the D gene (5 bases each). Germline CDR1 reads ENHRY; CDR2 reads SYGVKD. V was shortened by 7 bases and J by 1 base, with 14 bases between the two germline ends. The length of the CDR3 is 14 residues. The CDR3 is CAITGTENSYEQYF. Written as DNA, the CDR3 is TGTGCCATCACAGGGACGGAGAATTCCTACGAGCAGTACTTC.

This clonotype occurred a few times. The chain employs TRBV29-1 and TRBJ2-1; TRBD2 matches 9 bases. The CDR3 spans 14 residues. Germline V CDR1 and CDR2: SQVTM, ANQGSEA. V shed 8 bases and J 4 bases; nucleotides not matched to a gene: 9. CDR3 amino acids: CSLRGSGGYNEQFF. CDR3 coding DNA: TGCAGCCTAAGGGGAAGCGGGGGGTACAATGAGCAGTTCTTC.

This clonotype was picked up a small number of times. V usage is TRBV29-1 and J usage is TRBJ1-2; D is ambiguous. CDR1 and CDR2 from the germline V gene are SQVTM and ANQGSEA. The ends were cut back, 3 bases at V and 1 base at J, with 6 bases in the middle. CDR3 length: 12 residues. This CDR3 reads CSVEGFNYGYTF. The CDR3 nucleotides are TGCAGCGTTGAGGGCTTTAACTATGGCTACACCTTC.

J is TRBJ2-4 and V is TRBV2; possible D gene TRBD1, 6 bases. The assigned J gene may be wrong: the sequence end matches TRBJ2-7 better. This CDR3 is 14 amino acids long. Per germline, CDR1 SNHLY and CDR2 FYNNEI. CDR3 in amino acids: CASKRNRDTYEQYF. The CDR3 DNA is TGTGCCAGCAAAAGGAACAGGGATACCTACGAGCAGTACTTC.

The chain couples TRBV12-3 or TRBV12-4 to TRBJ1-4; D is undetermined. The ends were cut back, 3 bases at V and 7 bases at J, with 12 bases in the middle. This CDR3 is built from 14 residues. The CDR3 region has the DNA TGTGCCAGCAGTTTCTCGGGCCTCAGTGAAAAACTGTTTTTT. Amino acid sequence: CASSFSGLSEKLFF.

The V gene is TRBV6-2 or TRBV6-3, the J gene TRBJ1-1, with a weak D call TRBD1 (5 bases). The germline CDR1 and CDR2 sequences are MNHEY and SVGEGT. This CDR3 region has 13 residues. V lost 2 bases to trimming and J lost 6 bases, with 10 bases between them. This CDR3 is CASSYTGFAEAFF. CDR3 nucleotide sequence: TGTGCCAGCAGTTACACAGGTTTCGCTGAAGCTTTCTTT.

This clonotype has more than one count but fewer than ten. This chain uses TRBV5-1 with TRBJ2-5; the D gene is possibly TRBD1 (5 bases). The CDR3 length is 17 residues. Germline V lookup: CDR1 SGHRS, CDR2 YFSETQ. The ends were cut back, 4 bases at V and 5 bases at J, with 24 bases in the middle. The CDR3 DNA follows: TGCGCCAGCAGCCTCCAAGGTGGGGCTAGGGCGAGTGAGACCCAGTACTTC. Its protein product is CASSLQGGARASETQYF.

This clonotype showed up just a few times. This chain joins TRBV3-1 and TRBJ2-1; D remains unclear. The CDR3 length is 14 residues. In germline, CDR1 is LGHDT, CDR2 YNNKEL (reference sequence). V shed 3 bases and J shed 9 bases, with 15 bases lying between them. The CDR3 nucleotides are TGTGCCAGCAGCCACAGCCGCGGATTGAGTGAGCAGTTCTTC. Residues: CASSHSRGLSEQFF.

J is TRBJ1-2 and V is TRBV6-2 or TRBV6-3; 10 nucleotides match TRBD1. Germline trimming cut 6 bases from V and 5 bases from J; bases unmatched to any gene: 3. CDR3 length equals 13 residues. Germline V gene sequence: CDR1 MNHEY, CDR2 SVGEGT. The CDR3 loop reads CASRAGQGYGYTF. As DNA, the CDR3 is TGTGCCAGCAGAGCGGGACAGGGGTATGGCTACACCTTC.

Turning to this clonotype: At one end, the junction sequence differs from germline, possibly due to a read error. This chain connects TRBV20-1 to TRBJ2-7, with 7 nucleotides matching TRBD2. Germline CDR1 reads DFQATT; CDR2 reads SNEGSKA (reference sequence). The CDR3 has 10 residues. CDR3 coding DNA: TGCAGTGCTGCCTGGGGGGGAATTGAATTC. This sequence encodes CSAAWGGIEF.

The table lists this clonotype with a few counts. V usage is TRBV12-5 and J usage is TRBJ1-5, with 7 bases that match TRBD1. There are 14 residues in the CDR3. J gave up 3 bases and V 5 bases, and 4 bases lay outside the gene matches. CDR1 LGHNT and CDR2 FRNRAP come from the germline V gene. In nucleotides, the CDR3 is TGTGCTAGTGGTGGGGACAGCTTCAATCAGCCCCAGCATTTT. It is translated as CASGGDSFNQPQHF.

V gene TRBV24-1 combines with J gene TRBJ1-2; D gene ambiguous. The CDR3 length is 15 residues. Per the germline V gene, CDR1 is KGHDR and CDR2 is SFDVKD. The ends were cut back, 5 bases at V and 4 bases at J, with 16 bases in the middle. CDR3 in DNA: TGTGCCACCAGTGCCCCGACCCGGGGTGCCTATGGCTACACCTTC. It is translated as CATSAPTRGAYGYTF.

The V call is TRBV10-3, the J call TRBJ1-1; D may be TRBD1 (6 bases). Per the germline V gene, CDR1 is ENHRY and CDR2 is SYGVKD. The CDR3 spans 13 residues. V was pared by 6 bases and J by 4 bases, with 12 bases between. The chain's CDR3 is CAISPGQITEAFF. The CDR3, as DNA: TGTGCCATCAGCCCCGGACAGATCACTGAAGCTTTCTTT.

This clonotype was detected a few times. The chain combines TRBV12-3 or TRBV12-4 with TRBJ1-5; tentative D call: TRBD1 (5 bases). V lost 6 bases and J 3 bases, leaving 9 bases between the germline ends. The CDR3 loop spans 13 amino acids. CDR3 protein: CASRRQFNQPQHF. CDR3 nucleotides: TGTGCCAGCAGGAGACAGTTCAATCAGCCCCAGCATTTT.

The chain combines TRBV29-1 with TRBJ1-1; no definite D call. The CDR3 extends over 14 amino acids. Germline CDR1 reads SQVTM; CDR2 reads ANQGSEA. The V end lost 4 bases, the J end lost 1 base, and 13 bases lay between the germline ends. The CDR3 sequence: CSVGLLHGNTEAFF. CDR3 bases: TGCAGCGTTGGACTCCTCCACGGGAACACTGAAGCTTTCTTT.

This clonotype was seen many times. This chain connects TRBV29-1 to TRBJ2-3; D gene ambiguous. V was cut by 3 bases and J by 3 bases, with 4 bases left in between. There are 11 residues in the CDR3. Germline values: CDR1 SQVTM, CDR2 ANQGSEA. The CDR3 sequence: CSVDRTDTQYF. The CDR3, as DNA: TGCAGCGTTGATAGGACAGATACGCAGTATTTT.

This clonotype has only a few counts. The V gene is TRBV20-1, the J gene TRBJ2-7, with D perhaps matching TRBD2 (6 bases). Germline CDR1 is DFQATT and CDR2 is SNEGSKA (reference sequence). Trimming shortened V by 5 bases and J by 0 bases, and 14 bases separated the two germline ends. The CDR3 is 14 residues long. This CDR3 is CSAGRTGLSYEQYF. CDR3 in DNA: TGCAGTGCTGGCCGGACGGGACTCTCCTACGAGCAGTACTTC.

The chain is built from TRBV20-1 and TRBJ2-4, with D uncertain. The germline V gene encodes CDR1 DFQATT and CDR2 SNEGSKA (reference sequence). There are 13 residues in the CDR3. V lost 3 bases to trimming and J lost 7 bases, with 13 bases between them. CDR3 DNA: TGCAGTGCTAGGCAGGTTTCGAAGAACATTCAGTACTTC. Translation: CSARQVSKNIQYF.

This chain uses TRBV29-1 with TRBJ2-2; D not certain. Trimming took off 1 base at V and 6 bases at J, with 0 bases between the two ends. Germline V gene sequence: CDR1 SQVTM, CDR2 ANQGSEA. The CDR3 contains 10 residues. CDR3 sequence (DNA): TGCAGCGTTGAAGCCGGGGAGCTGTTTTTT. Translation gives CSVEAGELFF.

J is TRBJ1-4 and V is TRBV20-1; D unclear. V was trimmed by 5 bases and J by 8 bases, leaving 9 bases between them. This CDR3 contains 11 residues. Germline CDR1 and CDR2: DFQATT and SNEGSKA (reference sequence). In nucleotides, the CDR3 is TGCAGTGCTGAGAAGTCGGAAAAACTGTTTTTT. This encodes CSAEKSEKLFF.